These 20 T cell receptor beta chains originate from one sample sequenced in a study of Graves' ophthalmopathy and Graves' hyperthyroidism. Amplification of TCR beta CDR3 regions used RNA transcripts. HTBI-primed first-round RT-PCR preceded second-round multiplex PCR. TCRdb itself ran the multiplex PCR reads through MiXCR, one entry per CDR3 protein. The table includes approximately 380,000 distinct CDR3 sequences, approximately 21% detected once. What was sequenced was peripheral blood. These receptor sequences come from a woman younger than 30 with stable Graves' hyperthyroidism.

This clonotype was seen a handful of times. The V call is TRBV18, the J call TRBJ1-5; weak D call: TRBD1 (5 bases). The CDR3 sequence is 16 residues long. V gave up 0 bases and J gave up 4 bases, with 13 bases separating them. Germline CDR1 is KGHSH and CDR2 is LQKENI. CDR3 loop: CASSPPGGVRNQPQHF. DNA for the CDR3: TGTGCCAGCTCACCACCCGGGGGGGTCCGGAATCAGCCCCAGCATTTT.

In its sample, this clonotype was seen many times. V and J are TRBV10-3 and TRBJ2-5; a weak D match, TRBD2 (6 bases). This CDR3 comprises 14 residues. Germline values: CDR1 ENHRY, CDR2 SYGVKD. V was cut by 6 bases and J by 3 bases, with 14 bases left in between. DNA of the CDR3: TGTGCCATCAGCCAGTCGACGGGGGAAGAGACCCAGTACTTC. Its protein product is CAISQSTGEETQYF.

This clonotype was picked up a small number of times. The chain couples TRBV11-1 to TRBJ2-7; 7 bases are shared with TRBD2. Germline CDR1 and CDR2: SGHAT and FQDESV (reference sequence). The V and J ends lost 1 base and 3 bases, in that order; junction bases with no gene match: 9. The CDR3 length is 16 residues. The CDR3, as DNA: TGTGCCAGCAGCTTAGAAAGAGGTGGGGGGGGCTACGAGCAGTACTTC. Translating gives CASSLERGGGGYEQYF.

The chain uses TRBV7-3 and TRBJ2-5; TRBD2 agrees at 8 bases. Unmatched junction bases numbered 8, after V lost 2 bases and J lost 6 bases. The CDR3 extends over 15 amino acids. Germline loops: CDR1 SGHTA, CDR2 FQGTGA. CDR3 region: CASSLPGGRFQTQYF. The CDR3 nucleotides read TGTGCCAGCAGCTTACCGGGCGGGAGGTTCCAGACCCAGTACTTC. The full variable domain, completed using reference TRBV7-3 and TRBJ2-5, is GAGVSQTPSNKVTEKGKYVELRCDPISGHTALYWYRQSLGQGPEFLIYFQGTGAADDSGLPNDRFFAVRPEGSVSTLKIQRTERGDSAVYLCASSLPGGRFQTQYFGPGTRLLVL.

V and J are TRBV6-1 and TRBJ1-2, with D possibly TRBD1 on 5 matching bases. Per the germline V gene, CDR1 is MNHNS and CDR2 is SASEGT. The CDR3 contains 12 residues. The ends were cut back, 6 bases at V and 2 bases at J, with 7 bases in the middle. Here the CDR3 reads CASRGANYGYTF. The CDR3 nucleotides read TGTGCCAGCAGAGGGGCCAACTATGGCTACACCTTC.

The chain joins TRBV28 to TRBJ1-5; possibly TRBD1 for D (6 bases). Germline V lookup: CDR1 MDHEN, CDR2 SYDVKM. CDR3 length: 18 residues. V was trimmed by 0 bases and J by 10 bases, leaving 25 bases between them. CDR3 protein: CASSLWSRQEPISGPQHF. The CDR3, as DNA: TGTGCCAGCAGTTTATGGAGCCGACAGGAGCCAATCTCGGGACCCCAGCATTTT. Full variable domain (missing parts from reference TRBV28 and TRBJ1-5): DVKVTQSSRYLVKRTGEKVFLECVQDMDHENMFWYRQDPGLGLRLIYFSYDVKMKEKGDIPEGYSVSREKKERFSLILESASTNQTSMYLCASSLWSRQEPISGPQHFGDGTRLSIL.

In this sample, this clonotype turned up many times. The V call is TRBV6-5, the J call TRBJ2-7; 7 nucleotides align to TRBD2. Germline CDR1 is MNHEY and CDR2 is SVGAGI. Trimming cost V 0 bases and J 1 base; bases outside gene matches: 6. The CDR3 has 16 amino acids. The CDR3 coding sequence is TGTGCCAGCAGTTACTCGAGGCTAGCGGATTCCTACGAGCAGTACTTC. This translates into CASSYSRLADSYEQYF.

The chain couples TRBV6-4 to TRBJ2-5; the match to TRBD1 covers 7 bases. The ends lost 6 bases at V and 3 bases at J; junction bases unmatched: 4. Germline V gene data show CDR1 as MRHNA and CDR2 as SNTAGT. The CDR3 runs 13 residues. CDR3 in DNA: TGTGCCAGCAGATACAGGGGTAAAGAGACCCAGTACTTC. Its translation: CASRYRGKETQYF.

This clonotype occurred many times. CDR3 sequence: CASSLTGTGETQYF. The CDR3 nucleotides are TGTGCCAGCAGCTTAACCGGGACAGGAGAGACCCAGTACTTC. The chain employs TRBV7-2 and TRBJ2-5; 8 nucleotides line up with TRBD1. Trimming at V came to 2 bases and at J to 4 bases, leaving 3 bases not matched to a gene. Germline loops: CDR1 SGHTA, CDR2 FQGNSA. This CDR3 contains 14 residues.

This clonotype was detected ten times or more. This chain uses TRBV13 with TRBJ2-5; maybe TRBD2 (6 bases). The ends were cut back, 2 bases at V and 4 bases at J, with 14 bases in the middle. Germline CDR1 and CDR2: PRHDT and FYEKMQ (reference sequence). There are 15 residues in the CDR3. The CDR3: CASSLRENGRETQYF. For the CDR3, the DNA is TGTGCCAGCAGCTTAAGAGAAAACGGGAGAGAGACCCAGTACTTC.

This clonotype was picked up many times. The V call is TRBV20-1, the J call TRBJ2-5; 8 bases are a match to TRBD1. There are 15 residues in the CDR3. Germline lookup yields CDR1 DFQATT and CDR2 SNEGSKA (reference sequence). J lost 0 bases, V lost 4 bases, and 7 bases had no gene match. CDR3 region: CSAIGTGWYQETQYF. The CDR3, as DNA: TGCAGTGCTATAGGGACAGGATGGTACCAAGAGACCCAGTACTTC.

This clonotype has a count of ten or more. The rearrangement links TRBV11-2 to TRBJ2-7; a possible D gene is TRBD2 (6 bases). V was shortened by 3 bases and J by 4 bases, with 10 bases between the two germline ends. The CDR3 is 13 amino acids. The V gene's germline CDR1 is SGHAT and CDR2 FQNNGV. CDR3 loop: CASSFGTLYEQYF. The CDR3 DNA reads TGTGCCAGCAGCTTCGGGACTCTATACGAGCAGTACTTC.

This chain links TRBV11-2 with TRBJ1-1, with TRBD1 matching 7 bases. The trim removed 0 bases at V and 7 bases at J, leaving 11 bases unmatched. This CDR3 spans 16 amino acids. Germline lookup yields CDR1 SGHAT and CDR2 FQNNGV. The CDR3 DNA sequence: TGTGCCAGCAGCTTAGATAAGAGAGAAGGGACAGATGAAGCTTTCTTT. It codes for CASSLDKREGTDEAFF.

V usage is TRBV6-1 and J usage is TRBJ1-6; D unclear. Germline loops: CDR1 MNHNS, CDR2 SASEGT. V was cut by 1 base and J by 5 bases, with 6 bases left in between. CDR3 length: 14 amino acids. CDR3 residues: CASSEGKDNSPLHF. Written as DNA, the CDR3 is TGTGCCAGCAGTGAAGGGAAGGATAATTCACCCCTCCACTTT.

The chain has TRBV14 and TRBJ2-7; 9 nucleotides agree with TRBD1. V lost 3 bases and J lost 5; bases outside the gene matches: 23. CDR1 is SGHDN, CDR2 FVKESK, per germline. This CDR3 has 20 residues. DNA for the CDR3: TGTGCCAGCAGCCATGCGTGGGGTTGGACAGGGGTCCCCCAAATCAACGAGCAGTACTTC. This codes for CASSHAWGWTGVPQINEQYF. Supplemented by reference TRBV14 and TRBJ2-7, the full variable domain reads EAGVTQFPSHSVIEKGQTVTLRCDPISGHDNLYWYRRVMGKEIKFLLHFVKESKQDESGMPNNRFLAERTGGTYSTLKVQPAELEDSGVYFCASSHAWGWTGVPQINEQYFGPGTRLTVT.

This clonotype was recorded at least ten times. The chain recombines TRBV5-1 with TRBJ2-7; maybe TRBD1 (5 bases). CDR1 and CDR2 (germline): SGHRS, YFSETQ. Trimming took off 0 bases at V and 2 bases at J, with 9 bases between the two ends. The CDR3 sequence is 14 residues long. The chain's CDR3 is CASSLDLQAYEQYF. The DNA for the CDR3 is TGCGCCAGCAGCTTGGATTTACAGGCCTACGAGCAGTACTTC.

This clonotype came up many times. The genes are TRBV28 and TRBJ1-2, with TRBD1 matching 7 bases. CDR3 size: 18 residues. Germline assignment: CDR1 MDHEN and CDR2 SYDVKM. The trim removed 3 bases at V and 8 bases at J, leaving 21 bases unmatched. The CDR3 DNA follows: TGTGCCAGCAGTTTTCGGGACAGTCGTGGGTGGTTCTATCAGGGCTACACCTTC. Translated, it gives CASSFRDSRGWFYQGYTF.

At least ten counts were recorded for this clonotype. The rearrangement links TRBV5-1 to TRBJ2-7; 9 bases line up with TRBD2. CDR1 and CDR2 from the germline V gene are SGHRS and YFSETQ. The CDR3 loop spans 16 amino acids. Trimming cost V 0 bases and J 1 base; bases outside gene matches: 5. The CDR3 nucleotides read TGCGCCAGCAGCTTGGAAGCAGCGGGAGGATCCTACGAGCAGTACTTC. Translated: CASSLEAAGGSYEQYF.

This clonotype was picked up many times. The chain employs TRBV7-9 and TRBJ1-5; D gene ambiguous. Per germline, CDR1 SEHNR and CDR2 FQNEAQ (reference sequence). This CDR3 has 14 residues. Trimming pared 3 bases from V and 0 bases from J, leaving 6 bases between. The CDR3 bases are TGTGCCAGCAGCTTCGACATTAGCAATCAGCCCCAGCATTTT. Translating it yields CASSFDISNQPQHF. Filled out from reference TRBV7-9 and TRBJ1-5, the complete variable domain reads DTGVSQNPRHKITKRGQNVTFRCDPISEHNRLYWYRQTLGQGPEFLTYFQNEAQLEKSRLLSDRFSAERPKGSFSTLEIQRTEQGDSAMYLCASSFDISNQPQHFGDGTRLSIL.

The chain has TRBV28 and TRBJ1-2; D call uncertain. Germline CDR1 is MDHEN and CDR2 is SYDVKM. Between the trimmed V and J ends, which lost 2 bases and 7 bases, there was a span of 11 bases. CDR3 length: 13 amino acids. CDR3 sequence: CASSLNRRGGYTF. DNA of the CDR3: TGTGCCAGCAGTTTAAATCGCCGGGGTGGCTACACCTTC.